This TCR beta chain was recorded in a study of Ad26.COV2.S vaccination and SARS-CoV-2 variants. The wider study: Donor was in the COV1001 Ad26.COV2.S trial arm.

TCRdb keeps only in-frame clones here, not all; method: immunoSEQ multiplex PCR. The table has about 420,000 clones, roughly 90% seen once. Treatment given: some 19 received Ad26.COV2.S at low or high dose, single or two shots; about 5 received placebo; per-sample allocation not given. At day 63 after the first vaccine or placebo injection, samples were drawn. With 4 bases clipped from V and 8 bases from J, the junction kept 4 bases outside the gene matches. CDR3 size: 13 residues. Germline CDR1 is SGHVS and CDR2 is FQNEAQ. Turning to this clone: What it recognizes is unknown.

Points from the study as a whole: Those who received the vaccine showed greater spike-specific TCR breadth than those given placebo. Quantification of TCR breadth and depth may have yielded underestimates of total T cell responses.

V and J are TRBV7-8 and TRBJ1-4; 7 nucleotides line up with TRBD1. The TCR was taken from a person aged 18-65 years who received the Ad26.COV2.S COVID-19 vaccine or a placebo. Here the sequenced sample was peripheral blood, taken in a trial of Ad26.COV2.S vaccine versus placebo. The CDR3 is CASSSHRGEKLFF. CDR3 nucleotide sequence: TGTGCCAGCAGCTCCCACAGGGGCGAAAAACTGTTTTTT.